This T cell receptor (beta chain) was observed in a study of Tregs in tolerant kidney transplant recipients. Study overall: CFSE-labeled recipient PBMCs were cultured more than 5 days with irradiated graft donor PBMCs, then FACS-sorted.

Broader study findings: Validation in larger populations is needed because few patients were studied. Tregs expanded with activated donor B cells seemed most donor-specific.

In its sample, this clone ranks as medium-sized (0.01 to 0.1%). Its antigen is unknown. TCRdb's copy holds only in-frame clones and misses some; the assay was immunoSEQ multiplex PCR. The sample records roughly 7,800 clones, more than 40% being singletons. With 0 bases removed from V and 3 bases from J, the gap between germline ends came to 6 bases. The length of the CDR3 is 13 residues. From germline, CDR1 is SGHRS and CDR2 YFSETQ. This TCR came from a human donor in good health. The chain has TRBV5-1 and TRBJ1-2; D unresolved. Sequences were obtained from CD4+ T cells from blood cultured with allogeneic cells. This CDR3 reads CASSLDLDYGYTF. CDR3 DNA sequence: TGCGCCAGCAGCTTGGATCTCGACTATGGCTACACCTTC. The entire variable domain, with the rest obtained from reference TRBV5-1 and TRBJ1-2, is as follows: KAGVTQTPRYLIKTRGQQVTLSCSPISGHRSVSWYQQTPGQGLQFLFEYFSETQRNKGNFPGRFSGRQFSNSRSEMNVSTLELGDSALYLCASSLDLDYGYTFGSGTRLTVV.